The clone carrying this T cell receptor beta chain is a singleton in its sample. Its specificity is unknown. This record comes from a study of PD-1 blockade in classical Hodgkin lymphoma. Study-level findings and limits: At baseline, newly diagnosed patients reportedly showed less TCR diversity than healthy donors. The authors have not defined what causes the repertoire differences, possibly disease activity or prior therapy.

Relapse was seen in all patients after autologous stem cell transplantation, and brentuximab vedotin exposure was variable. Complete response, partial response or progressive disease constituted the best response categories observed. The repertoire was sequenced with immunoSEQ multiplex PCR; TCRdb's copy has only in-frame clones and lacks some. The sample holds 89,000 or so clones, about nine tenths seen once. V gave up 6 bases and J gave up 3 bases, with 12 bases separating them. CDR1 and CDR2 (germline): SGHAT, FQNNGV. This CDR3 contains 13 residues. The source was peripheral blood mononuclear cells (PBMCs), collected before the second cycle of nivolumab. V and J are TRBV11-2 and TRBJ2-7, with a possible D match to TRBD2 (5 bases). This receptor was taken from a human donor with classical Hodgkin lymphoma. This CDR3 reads CASRRALLYEQYF. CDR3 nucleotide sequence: TGTGCCAGCAGGAGGGCCCTCCTCTACGAGCAGTACTTC.